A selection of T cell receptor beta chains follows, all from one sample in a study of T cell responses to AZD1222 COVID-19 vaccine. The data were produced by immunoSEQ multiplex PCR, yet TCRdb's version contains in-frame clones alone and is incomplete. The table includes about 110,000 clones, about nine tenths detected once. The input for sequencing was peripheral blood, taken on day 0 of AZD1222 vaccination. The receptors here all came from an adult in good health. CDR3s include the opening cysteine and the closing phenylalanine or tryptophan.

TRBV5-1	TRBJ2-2	CASGNRLNTGELFF
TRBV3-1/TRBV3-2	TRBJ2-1	CASSQTYNEQFF
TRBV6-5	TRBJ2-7	CASSAGTGNLYEQYF
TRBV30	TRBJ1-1	CAWISRLNTEAFF
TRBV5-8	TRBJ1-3	CASSPGGLGNTIYF
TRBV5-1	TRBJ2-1	CASSWGLGSIDEQFF
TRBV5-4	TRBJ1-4	CASSTGTGANEKLFF
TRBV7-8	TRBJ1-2	CASSPSTARSYTF
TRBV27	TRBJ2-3	CASSLGLARDTQYF
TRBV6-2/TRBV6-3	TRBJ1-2	CASSSSGTVYGYTF
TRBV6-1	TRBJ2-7	CASSEAGHTYEQYF
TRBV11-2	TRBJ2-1	CASRTVRHNEQFF
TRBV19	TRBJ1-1	CASSTLGVRAFF
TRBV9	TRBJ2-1	CASSVGTGYNEQFF
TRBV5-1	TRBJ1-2	CASSFSEGPYPFTF
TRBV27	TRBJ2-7	CASSDTDSRVYEQYF
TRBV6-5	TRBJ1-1	CATWDRGMNTEAFF
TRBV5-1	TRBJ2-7	CASSALTGDSYEQYF
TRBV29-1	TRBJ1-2	CSVDVTGLSYGYTF
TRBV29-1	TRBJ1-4	CSVVHGLRDNEKLFF
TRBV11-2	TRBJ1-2	CASSLLKDSTAANYGYTF
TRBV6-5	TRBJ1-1	CASTGTARPEAFF
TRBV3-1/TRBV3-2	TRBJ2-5	CASSQVLTRGLETQYF
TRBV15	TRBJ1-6	CATSRDPTGMSSYNSPLHF
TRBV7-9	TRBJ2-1	CASSSGLAGTNEQFF
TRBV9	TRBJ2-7	CASSPDTGTGSYEQYF
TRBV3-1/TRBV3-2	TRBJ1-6	CASSQEETRGSPLHF
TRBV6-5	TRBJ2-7	CASRPGTAYEQYF
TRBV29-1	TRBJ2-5	CSPECETQYF
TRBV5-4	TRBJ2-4	CASSQGTSGNIQYF
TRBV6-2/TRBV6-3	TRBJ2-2	CASSYLAANSGELFF
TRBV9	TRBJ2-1	CASSEKGTRGSNEQFF
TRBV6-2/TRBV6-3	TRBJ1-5	CASSWTITGKVVRDQPQHF
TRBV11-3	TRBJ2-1	CASSRDSRYNEQFF
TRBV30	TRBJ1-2	CAWSSGLTNYGYTF
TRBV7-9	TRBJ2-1	CASSLQRGKSSYNEQFF
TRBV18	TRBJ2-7	CASSPVQSYEQYF
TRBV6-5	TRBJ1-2	CAGRTGLNYGYTF
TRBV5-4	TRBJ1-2	CASSLGQGAEGYTF
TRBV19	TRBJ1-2	CASSPQGTVGYTF
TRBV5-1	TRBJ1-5	CASSPDGNSNQPQHF
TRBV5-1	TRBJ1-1	CASSLPRAGTEAFF
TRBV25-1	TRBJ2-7	CASTRDDPPYEQYF
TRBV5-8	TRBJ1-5	CASSFRATGRNQPQHF
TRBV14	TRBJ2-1	CASSPLAGVRYNEQFF
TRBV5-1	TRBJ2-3	CASSSWSSGVSTDTQYF
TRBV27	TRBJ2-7	CASSLTGQSEQYF
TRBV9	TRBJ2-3	CASSASGTGGTDTQYF